The 3 T cell receptor beta chains presented below share a single source sample, sequenced in a study of blood T cell repertoires in COVID-19. Profiling relied on immunoSEQ multiplex PCR, and the TCRdb table lists in-frame clones only, not all of them. The data contain approximately 200,000 clones, 86% of them singletons. Input material: PBMCs or T cells enriched from blood (not recorded which). The receptor set was obtained from a woman in her 30s who had recovered from COVID-19.

J is TRBJ1-2 and V is TRBV28; 8 bases match TRBD1. With V trimmed by 3 bases and J by 3 bases, 6 bases remained unmatched. The CDR3 totals 15 residues. Germline CDR1 is MDHEN and CDR2 is SYDVKM. The CDR3 spells CASSFPGGRDYGYTF. Written as DNA, the CDR3 is TGTGCCAGCAGTTTCCCAGGGGGCAGAGACTATGGCTACACCTTC.

The rearrangement joins TRBV20-1 to TRBJ1-1; 10 positions match TRBD1. V lost 6 bases and J lost 5; bases outside the gene matches: 0. Germline V gene data show CDR1 as DFQATT and CDR2 as SNEGSKA (reference sequence). The CDR3 loop spans 11 amino acids. CDR3 sequence (DNA): TGCAGTGCGGGACAGGGGACTGAAGCTTTCTTT. It codes for CSAGQGTEAFF.

CDR3: CASSLAAGLTNYGYTF. CDR3 DNA: TGTGCCAGCAGCTTGGCGGCAGGGCTCACTAACTATGGCTACACCTTC. This chain uses TRBV5-5 with TRBJ1-2; possible D gene TRBD1, 5 bases. The germline V gene encodes CDR1 SGHKS and CDR2 YYEKEE (reference sequence). The CDR3 has 16 amino acids. V dropped 0 bases and J dropped 0 bases, with 12 bases sitting between them. The variable domain in full, with the rest retrieved from reference TRBV5-5 and TRBJ1-2, is DAGVTQSPTHLIKTRGQQVTLRCSPISGHKSVSWYQQVLGQGPQFIFQYYEKEERGRGNFPDRFSARQFPNYSSELNVNALLLGDSALYLCASSLAAGLTNYGYTFGSGTRLTVV.